This TCR beta chain was observed in a study of blood T cell repertoires in COVID-19. Whole-study context: Material from acute and convalescent COVID-19 was sourced from the United States, Italy and Spain. Sources were T cells, B-cell-depleted T cells, or PBMCs; the material itself was cDNA or gDNA.

In the original processing: Estimates of nucleated cell counts were drawn from the amplification of reference gene primers. Profiled with immunoSEQ multiplex PCR; TCRdb holds only in-frame clones, not every one. Clonal size and the V and J genes are those of that table, whereas D and trimming came from the DNA. Altogether approximately 190,000 clones are present, 84% being singletons, with the ten largest covering less than 3.5%. Participants were aged about 18 to 89 years from roughly 25 US areas. The CDR3 covers 11 residues. Germline values: CDR1 LGHDT, CDR2 YNNKEL (reference sequence). With 8 bases removed from V and 7 bases from J, the gap between germline ends came to 9 bases.

This receptor was identified in a woman in her 30s who had been exposed to COVID-19. The chain couples TRBV3-1 (or the pseudogene TRBV3-2) to TRBJ2-1; no definite D call. Sample: PBMCs or T cells enriched from blood (not recorded which). This CDR3 is CASSSTNEQFF. CDR3 nucleotide sequence: TGTGCCAGCTCTAGTACAAATGAGCAGTTCTTC.